The present T cell receptor (beta chain) was sequenced within a study of regulatory T cells in long-lasting Graves disease. A remark on this clonotype: Antigen unknown.

The time point denotes: newly diagnosed GD, antithyroid drugs for less than 3 months. PBMC-extracted RNA yielded the TCR library. Diagnoses of Graves' disease were made by American Thyroid Association guidelines. Study-wide findings and caveats: Public clonotype sharing was higher in persistent than newly diagnosed patients.

The CDR3 loop spans 15 amino acids. V lost 1 base and J 3 bases, leaving 9 bases between the germline ends. Germline CDR1 reads SGHTA; CDR2 reads FQGNSA. Arm-PCR of CDR3 regions with iRepertoire HTBI primers generated TCR beta libraries. Each CDR3 protein is one row after TCRdb ran MiXCR on the multiplex PCR reads. The top ten clones hold 25% of a sample with about 530,000 distinct CDR3 sequences, about 15% of them seen once. These same records also appear under a second study, on T cells in Graves' hyperthyroidism and ophthalmopathy. Per that paper: Diagnoses rested on clinical symptoms, serum thyroxine and TRAb, thyroid ultrasound and orbital computed tomography.

The source material was peripheral blood mononuclear cells (PBMCs), sampled at new diagnosis, from a patient treated with antithyroid drugs. The receptor was isolated from a woman in her forties or fifties with Graves disease. V is TRBV7-2 and J is TRBJ2-2; TRBD2 might be the D (6 bases). The CDR3 DNA follows: TGTGCCAGCAGCTTAGGGGCGGGGTACACCGGGGAGCTGTTTTTT. Amino acids: CASSLGAGYTGELFF.